This paragraph covers one T cell receptor (beta chain) sequence. These data come from a study of blood T cell repertoires in COVID-19. CDR1 and CDR2 from the germline V gene are SGHNT and YENEEA. The CDR3 runs 15 residues. Trimming stripped 2 bases from V and 8 bases from J, with 16 bases between. How the authors handled the data: By means of reference gene primer amplification, nucleated cell counts were estimated. Sequencing was performed with immunoSEQ multiplex PCR; in TCRdb, only in-frame clones are kept and a portion is missing. The D gene and trimming were derived from the DNA, and the V and J assignments and clone size from that table. The sample lists about 220,000 clones; roughly 84% were seen once.

V and J are TRBV11-3 and TRBJ2-1; D might be TRBD1 (6 bases). Sequenced: peripheral blood. This clonotype was obtained from a man in his forties who had recovered from COVID-19. The CDR3 bases are TGTGCCAGCAGCTTACGGCAGGGGAGTAGCGATGAGCAGTTCTTC. Translation: CASSLRQGSSDEQFF.